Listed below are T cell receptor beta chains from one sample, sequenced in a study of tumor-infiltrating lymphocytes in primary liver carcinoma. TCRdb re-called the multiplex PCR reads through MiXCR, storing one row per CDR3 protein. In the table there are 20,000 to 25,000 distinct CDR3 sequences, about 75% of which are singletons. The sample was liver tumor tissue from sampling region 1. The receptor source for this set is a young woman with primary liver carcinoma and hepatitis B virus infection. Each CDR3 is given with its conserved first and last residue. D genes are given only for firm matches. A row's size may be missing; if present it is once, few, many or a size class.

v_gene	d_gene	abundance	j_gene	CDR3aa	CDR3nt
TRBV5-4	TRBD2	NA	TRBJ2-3	CVSSNQATSGSQTDTQYF	TGTGTCAGCAGTAACCAGGCGACTAGCGGGAGTCAGACAGATACGCAGTATTTT
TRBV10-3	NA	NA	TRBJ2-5	CAISGPSPGETQYF	TGTGCCATCAGTGGGCCATCGCCGGGAGAGACCCAGTACTTC
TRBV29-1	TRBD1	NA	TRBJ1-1	CSVKTGNSEAFF	TGCAGTGTCAAGACAGGGAACTCTGAAGCTTTCTTT
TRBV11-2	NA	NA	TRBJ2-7	CAIKITGNYEKYF	TGTGCCATCAAGATTACGGGGAACTACGAGAAGTACTTC
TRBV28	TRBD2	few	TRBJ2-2	CVSSLALAGSSGELFF	TGTGTCAGCAGTTTGGCACTAGCGGGAAGCTCCGGGGAGTTGTTTTTT
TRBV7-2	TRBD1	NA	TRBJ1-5	CAGSNGQADQPQHF	TGTGCCGGCAGCAACGGACAGGCTGATCAGCCCCAGCATTTT
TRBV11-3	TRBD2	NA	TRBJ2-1	CASSRREVDYNEQFF	TGTGCCAGCAGCCGACGGGAGGTTGATTACAATGAGCAATTCTTC
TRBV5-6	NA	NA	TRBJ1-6	CVSGLVALGSPLHF	NA
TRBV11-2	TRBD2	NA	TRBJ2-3	CTSSAGLAGTVDTQYF	TGTACCAGCAGCGCGGGACTAGCGGGTACTGTTGATACGCAGTACTTT
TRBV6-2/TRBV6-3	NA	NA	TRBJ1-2	CGSPQADYGYTF	TGTGGCAGTCCACAGGCAGACTATGGCTACACCTTC